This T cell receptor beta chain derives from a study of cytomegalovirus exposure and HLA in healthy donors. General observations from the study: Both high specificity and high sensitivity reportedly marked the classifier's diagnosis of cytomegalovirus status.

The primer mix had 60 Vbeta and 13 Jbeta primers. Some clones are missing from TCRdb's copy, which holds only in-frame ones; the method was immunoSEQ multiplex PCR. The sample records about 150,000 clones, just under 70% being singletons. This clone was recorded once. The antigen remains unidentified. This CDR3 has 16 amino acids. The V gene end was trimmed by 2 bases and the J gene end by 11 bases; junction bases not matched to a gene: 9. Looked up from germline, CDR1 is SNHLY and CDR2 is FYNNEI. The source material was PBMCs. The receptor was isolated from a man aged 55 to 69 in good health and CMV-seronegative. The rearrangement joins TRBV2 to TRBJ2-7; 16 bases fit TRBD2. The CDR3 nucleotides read TGTGCCAGCAGTGAAACGAAGGGACTAGCGGGAGGGTACAAGTACTTC. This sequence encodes CASSETKGLAGGYKYF.